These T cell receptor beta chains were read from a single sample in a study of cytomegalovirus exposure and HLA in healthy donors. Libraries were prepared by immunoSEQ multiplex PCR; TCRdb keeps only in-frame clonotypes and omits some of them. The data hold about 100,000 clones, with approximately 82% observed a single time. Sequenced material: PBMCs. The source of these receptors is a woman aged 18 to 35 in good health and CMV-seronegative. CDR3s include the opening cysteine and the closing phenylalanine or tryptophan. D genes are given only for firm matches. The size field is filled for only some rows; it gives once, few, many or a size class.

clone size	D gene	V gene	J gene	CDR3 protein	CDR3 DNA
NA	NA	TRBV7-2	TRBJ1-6	CASSLLPPGGSPLHF	TGTGCCAGCAGCTTACTCCCCCCGGGAGGTTCACCCCTCCACTTT
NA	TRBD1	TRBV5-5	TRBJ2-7	CASSPGQGAYEQYF	TGTGCCAGCAGCCCGGGACAGGGGGCCTACGAGCAGTACTTC
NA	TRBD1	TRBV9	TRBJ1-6	CASSEGDRGDSPLHF	TGTGCCAGCAGCGAAGGGGACAGGGGTGATTCACCCCTCCACTTT
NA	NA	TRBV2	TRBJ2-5	CASNRRWKETQYF	TGTGCCAGCAACAGACGGTGGAAAGAGACCCAGTACTTC
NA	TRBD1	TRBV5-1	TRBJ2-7	CASSLIGGDSSDEQYF	TGCGCCAGCAGCTTGATCGGTGGGGACAGCTCAGACGAGCAGTACTTC
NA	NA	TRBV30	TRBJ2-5	CAWSLGRQETQYF	TGTGCCTGGAGTCTGGGCAGGCAAGAGACCCAGTACTTC
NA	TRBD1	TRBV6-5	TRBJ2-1	CASSSTGTGAYEQFF	TGTGCCAGCAGTTCGACCGGGACAGGGGCGTATGAGCAGTTCTTC
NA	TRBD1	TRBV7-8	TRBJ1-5	CASNYRGSNQPQHF	TGTGCCAGCAATTACAGGGGAAGCAATCAGCCCCAGCATTTT
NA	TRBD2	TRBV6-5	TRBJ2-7	CASRRGEGEQYF	TGTGCCAGCAGGCGGGGGGAGGGCGAGCAGTACTTC
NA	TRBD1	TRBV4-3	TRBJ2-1	CASSQDRGSNEQFF	TGCGCCAGCAGCCAGGACAGGGGAAGCAATGAGCAGTTCTTC
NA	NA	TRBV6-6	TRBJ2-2	CASKWRPGANTGELFF	TGTGCCAGCAAATGGCGACCAGGGGCGAACACCGGGGAGCTGTTTTTT
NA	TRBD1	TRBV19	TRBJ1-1	CASSSPGGARAEAFF	TGTGCCAGTAGTTCTCCAGGGGGCGCGAGGGCTGAAGCTTTCTTT
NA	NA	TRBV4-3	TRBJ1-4	CASSQDRGPNEKLFF	TGCGCCAGCAGCCAAGATCGTGGGCCTAATGAAAAACTGTTTTTT
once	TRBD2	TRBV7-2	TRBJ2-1	CASSLGSRQLAGANEQFF	TGTGCCAGCAGCTTGGGGAGCCGCCAACTAGCGGGAGCTAATGAGCAGTTCTTC
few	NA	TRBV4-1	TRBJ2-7	CASSPSPLARGSYEQYF	TGCGCCAGCAGCCCTTCTCCGCTAGCCAGGGGATCCTACGAGCAGTACTTC
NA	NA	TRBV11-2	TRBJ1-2	CASSSLGGVDYGYTF	TGTGCCAGCAGCAGCTTAGGGGGAGTGGACTATGGCTACACCTTC
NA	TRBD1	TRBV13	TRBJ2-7	CASSSTEGGHEQYF	TGTGCCAGCAGCTCGACCGAAGGGGGCCACGAGCAGTACTTC
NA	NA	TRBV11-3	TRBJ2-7	CASSVADNREIDYEQYF	TGTGCCAGCTCGGTAGCCGACAACCGGGAGATCGACTACGAGCAGTACTTC
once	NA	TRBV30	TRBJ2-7	CAWSVQEGVDYEQYF	TGTGCCTGGAGTGTACAAGAGGGGGTGGATTACGAGCAGTACTTC
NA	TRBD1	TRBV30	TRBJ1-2	CAWMISGTASRNYGYTF	TGTGCCTGGATGATTTCCGGGACAGCAAGTAGGAACTATGGCTACACCTTC
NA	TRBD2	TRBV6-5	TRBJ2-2	CASKERGGPTGELFF	TGTGCCAGCAAGGAGCGGGGGGGCCCGACCGGGGAGCTGTTTTTT
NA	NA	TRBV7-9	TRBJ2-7	CASSPIINEQYF	TGTGCCAGCAGCCCTATTATTAACGAGCAGTACTTC